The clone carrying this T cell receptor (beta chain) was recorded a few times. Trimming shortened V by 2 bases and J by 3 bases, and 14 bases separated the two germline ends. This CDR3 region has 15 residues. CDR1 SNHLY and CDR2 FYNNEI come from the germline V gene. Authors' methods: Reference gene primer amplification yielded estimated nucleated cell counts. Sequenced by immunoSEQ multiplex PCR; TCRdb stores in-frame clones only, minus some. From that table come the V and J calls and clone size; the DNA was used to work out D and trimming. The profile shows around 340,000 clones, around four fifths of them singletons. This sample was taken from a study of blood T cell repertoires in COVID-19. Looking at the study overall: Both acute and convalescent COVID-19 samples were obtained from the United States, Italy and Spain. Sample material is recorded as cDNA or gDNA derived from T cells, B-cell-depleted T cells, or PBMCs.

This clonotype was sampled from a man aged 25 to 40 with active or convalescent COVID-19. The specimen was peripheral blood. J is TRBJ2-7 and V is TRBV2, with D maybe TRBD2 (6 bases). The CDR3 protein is CASSERSGEVYEQYF. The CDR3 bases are TGTGCCAGCAGTGAAAGGTCGGGAGAGGTCTACGAGCAGTACTTC.